The 19 T cell receptor beta chains below come from one sample, sequenced in a study of Graves' ophthalmopathy and Graves' hyperthyroidism. The study amplified TCR beta CDR3 regions using RNA transcripts. The first-round RT-PCR employed HTBI primers together with the Qiagen OneStep RT-PCR kit. A multiplex PCR was then performed as the second round. TCRdb recomputed calls from the multiplex PCR reads with MiXCR, one row per CDR3 protein. The repertoire includes fewer than 250,000 distinct CDR3 sequences, roughly 27% of them detected once, and approximately 8.2% sits in the top ten. Sample: peripheral blood. The origin of the receptors is a man aged 45-65 years with Graves' ophthalmopathy.

This clonotype has ten or more counts. V usage is TRBV12-3 or TRBV12-4 and J usage is TRBJ2-2; the D gene is possibly TRBD2 (5 bases). V was clipped by 5 bases and J by 5 bases, with 9 bases between them. The CDR3 consists of 13 residues. CDR3 residues: CASSTTTTGELFF. Here the CDR3 DNA reads TGTGCCAGCAGTACGACTACTACCGGGGAGCTGTTTTTT.

This clonotype was detected ten times or more. The rearrangement joins TRBV27 to TRBJ2-2, with 9 bases matching TRBD1. The V gene's germline CDR1 is MNHEY and CDR2 SMNVEV (reference sequence). CDR3 length: 16 residues. V lost 5 bases, J lost 6 bases, and 10 bases stayed unmatched. The CDR3 sequence: CASSGPDRGNPGELFF. In DNA, the CDR3 is TGTGCCAGCAGTGGGCCGGACAGGGGTAATCCCGGGGAGCTGTTTTTT.

This clonotype was seen ten or more times. This chain joins TRBV10-1 and TRBJ1-1, with D uncertain. The CDR3 has 14 amino acids. Trimming stripped 4 bases from V and 4 bases from J, with 13 bases between. CDR1 is WNHNN and CDR2 is SYGVQD in the germline V gene (reference sequence). The CDR3 spells CASSASQARTEAFF. The CDR3 DNA reads TGCGCCAGCAGTGCCTCGCAGGCGCGCACTGAAGCTTTCTTT.

This clonotype occurred many times. This sequence joins TRBV20-1 and TRBJ2-7; 8 nucleotides match TRBD1. CDR3 length: 14 amino acids. The V gene end was trimmed by 5 bases and the J gene end by 0 bases; junction bases not matched to a gene: 6. CDR1 is DFQATT, CDR2 SNEGSKA, per germline (reference sequence). In DNA, the CDR3 is TGCAGTGCTGGAAACGACAGGGGCTCCTACGAGCAGTACTTC. This encodes CSAGNDRGSYEQYF.

This clonotype was seen repeatedly, ten times or more. This chain joins TRBV28 and TRBJ1-5; possible D gene TRBD1, 5 bases. The CDR3 is made up of 12 amino acids. Germline-derived CDR1 and CDR2 are MDHEN and SYDVKM. Deletions cut 6 bases from V and 6 bases from J, with 9 bases between. CDR3 nucleotides: TGTGCCAGCAGCGAGGGGCGTCAGCCCCAGCATTTT. Protein product: CASSEGRQPQHF.

DNA of the CDR3: TGTGCCAGCAGTGGATCCTACTACGAGCAGTACTTC. Translation gives CASSGSYYEQYF. The rearrangement uses TRBV6-1 and TRBJ2-7, with D uncertain. The CDR3 is 12 amino acids. Per germline, CDR1 MNHNS and CDR2 SASEGT. V was shortened by 4 bases and J by 3 bases, with 7 bases between the two germline ends.

A note on this clonotype: Compared with germline, one end of the junction differs, possibly owing to a read error. This chain joins TRBV12-3 or TRBV12-4 and TRBJ2-2, with a tentative D call TRBD1 (5 bases). CDR3 length: 16 amino acids. Here the CDR3 reads CASSPARGANTGELFF. The CDR3, as DNA: TGCGCCAGCAGCCCGGCTAGGGGCGCGAACACCGGGGAGCTGTTTTTT.

This clonotype occurred many times. The chain carries TRBV20-1 and TRBJ2-5; D is ambiguous. The ends were cut back, 6 bases at V and 6 bases at J, with 17 bases in the middle. The V gene's germline CDR1 is DFQATT and CDR2 SNEGSKA (reference sequence). This CDR3 has 13 residues. CDR3 sequence: CSARSGRWKTQYF. Written as DNA, the CDR3 is TGCAGTGCCAGGAGTGGGCGATGGAAGACCCAGTACTTC.

This clonotype was observed many times. This chain uses TRBV6-2 or TRBV6-3 with TRBJ1-2; D is unresolved. The ends were cut back, 5 bases at V and 2 bases at J, with 3 bases in the middle. The CDR3 has 11 amino acids. The germline V gene has CDR1 MNHEY and CDR2 SVGEGT. The CDR3 sequence: CASSRNYGYTF. CDR3 sequence (DNA): TGTGCCAGCAGTCGAAACTATGGCTACACCTTC.

In this sample, this clonotype turned up many times. The chain recombines TRBV6-5 with TRBJ2-5, with D possibly being TRBD2 (6 bases). The CDR3 runs 15 residues. Deletions cut 5 bases from V and 1 base from J, with 14 bases between. From germline, CDR1 is MNHEY and CDR2 SVGAGI. The CDR3 region is CASSPLAGSQETQYF. CDR3 DNA: TGTGCCAGCAGTCCCTTGGCGGGAAGCCAAGAGACCCAGTACTTC.

The chain joins TRBV12-3 or TRBV12-4 to TRBJ1-2; perhaps TRBD1 as D (5 bases). Trimming took off 7 bases at V and 4 bases at J, with 19 bases between the two ends. The CDR3 covers 15 residues. The CDR3 nucleotides are TGTGCCAGCAAGGTAGACAGTTCAAGCCCCTATGGCTACACCTTC. It translates to CASKVDSSSPYGYTF.

The table lists this clonotype with many counts. The chain uses TRBV11-2 and TRBJ2-7; D unresolved. V lost 6 bases and J 6 bases, leaving 9 bases between the germline ends. The CDR3 is 11 amino acids. Germline CDR1 reads SGHAT; CDR2 reads FQNNGV. CDR3 sequence: CASSSLGEQYF. Written as DNA, the CDR3 is TGTGCCAGCAGTTCCCTAGGCGAGCAGTACTTC.

This clonotype was recorded many times. The chain employs TRBV28 and TRBJ2-5; 7 nucleotides line up with TRBD2. The CDR3 covers 15 residues. The V gene's germline CDR1 is MDHEN and CDR2 SYDVKM. The V and J ends lost 3 bases and 5 bases, in that order; junction bases with no gene match: 9. The CDR3 coding sequence is TGTGCCAGCAGTTTCCACCTGGGAGCGGGGGAGACCCAGTACTTC. It is translated as CASSFHLGAGETQYF.

Ten or more counts support this clonotype. The chain couples TRBV14 to TRBJ1-2, with D unresolved. CDR3 size: 13 residues. V was cut by 1 base and J by 4 bases, with 7 bases left in between. The germline V gene encodes CDR1 SGHDN and CDR2 FVKESK. The CDR3 loop reads CASSQVGGYGYTF. The CDR3, as DNA: TGTGCCAGCAGCCAAGTTGGCGGCTATGGCTACACCTTC.

This clonotype was detected only a few times. The V gene is TRBV10-3, the J gene TRBJ1-1, with a possible D match to TRBD1 (6 bases). This CDR3 comprises 13 residues. Germline V CDR1 and CDR2: ENHRY, SYGVKD. Trimming cost V 5 bases and J 4 bases, with 11 bases left between them. CDR3 nucleotides: TGTGCCATCAGTACCCGGACAGCCACTGAAGCTTTCTTT. Its protein is CAISTRTATEAFF.

This clonotype was seen repeatedly, ten times or more. The chain joins TRBV28 to TRBJ2-7; the D gene is possibly TRBD2 (6 bases). The CDR3 contains 13 residues. The germline CDR1 and CDR2 sequences are MDHEN and SYDVKM. With 9 bases removed from V and 5 bases from J, the gap between germline ends came to 17 bases. Written as DNA, the CDR3 is TGTGCCAGTGCTGTAGCGGACAAGAACGAGCAGTACTTC. This sequence encodes CASAVADKNEQYF.

This sequence joins TRBV28 and TRBJ2-7, with D possibly being TRBD1 (5 bases). CDR3 size: 12 residues. Germline V gene sequence: CDR1 MDHEN, CDR2 SYDVKM. Trimming took 5 bases from V and 6 from J, leaving 11 bases between them. CDR3 coding DNA: TGTGCCAGCAGTACAACAGGATCCGAGCAGTACTTC. It codes for CASSTTGSEQYF.

V is TRBV12-3 or TRBV12-4 and J is TRBJ1-1; 11 bases map to TRBD1. The CDR3 is 16 residues long. The V and J ends lost 6 bases and 6 bases, in that order; junction bases with no gene match: 12. The CDR3 bases are TGTGCCAGCAGCCGGACAGGGGGCCGATTCGGCGCTGAAGCTTTCTTT. Its protein is CASSRTGGRFGAEAFF.

This clonotype was found once. The rearrangement uses TRBV20-1 and TRBJ2-7; D remains unclear. Between the trimmed V and J ends, which lost 3 bases and 0 bases, there was a span of 12 bases. Germline CDR1 DFQATT, CDR2 SNEGSKA (reference sequence). The CDR3 sequence is 14 residues long. CDR3 amino acids: CSASHYSSSYEQYF. CDR3 sequence (DNA): TGCAGTGCTAGCCACTACTCCAGCTCCTACGAGCAGTACTTC.